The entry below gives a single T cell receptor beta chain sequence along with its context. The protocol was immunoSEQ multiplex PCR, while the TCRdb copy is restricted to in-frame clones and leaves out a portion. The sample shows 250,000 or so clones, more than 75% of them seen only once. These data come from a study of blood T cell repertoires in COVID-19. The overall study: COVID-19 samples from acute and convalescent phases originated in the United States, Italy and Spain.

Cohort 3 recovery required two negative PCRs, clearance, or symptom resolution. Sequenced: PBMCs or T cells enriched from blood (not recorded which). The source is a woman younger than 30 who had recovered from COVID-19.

Here the CDR3 DNA reads TGCGCCAGCAGCCAAGATTATTTCCAGGACACCTACGAGCAGTACTTC. Translating gives CASSQDYFQDTYEQYF. This chain connects TRBV4-3 to TRBJ2-7; weak D call: TRBD1 (5 bases). The CDR3 length is 16 residues. Trimming shortened V by 0 bases and J by 2 bases, and 14 bases separated the two germline ends. Germline-derived CDR1 and CDR2 are LGHNA and YSLEER.